What follows is one T cell receptor (beta chain) and its context. The data originate from a study of blood T cell repertoires in COVID-19. Here immunoSEQ multiplex PCR was the method, and the copy in TCRdb shows in-frame clones only, minus some. The data show just over 150,000 clones, roughly 85% seen once. The germline gives CDR1 KGHDR, CDR2 SFDVKD. The V gene lost 4 bases and the J gene lost 8 bases, with 16 bases spanning the gap. The CDR3 is 14 amino acids. Sequenced input: peripheral blood. The rearrangement uses TRBV24-1 and TRBJ1-2, with D possibly matching TRBD1 (6 bases). The TCR comes from a human donor with acute or convalescent COVID-19. The donor label of this sample is uncertain. The DNA for the CDR3 is TGTGCCACCAGTGACCAGGGGCGGTCGGGCGGCTACACCTTC. The encoded protein is CATSDQGRSGGYTF.